This T cell receptor (beta chain) stems from a study of cytomegalovirus exposure and HLA in healthy donors. As to this clone: As yet, its antigen is unknown.

Findings and caveats of the study: Altogether, 150 to 200 TCR beta chains were recorded as cytomegalovirus-associated.

PCR involved 60 Vbeta and 13 Jbeta primers. Some clones are missing from TCRdb's copy, which holds only in-frame ones; the method was immunoSEQ multiplex PCR. This table holds approximately 160,000 clones, about 65% found once. The CDR3 contains 16 residues. Germline loops: CDR1 SNHLY, CDR2 FYNNEI. Input material: PBMCs. The sequence was obtained from a woman aged 18-30 years in good health and CMV-seropositive. The chain joins TRBV2 to TRBJ2-5; 8 nucleotides agree with TRBD1. The end of the DNA aligns better with TRBJ2-7, so the J call may be wrong. The CDR3 coding sequence is TGTGCCAGCAGTGAAAGTCCGACAGGGGTTTCCTACGAGCAGTACTTC. Translation: CASSESPTGVSYEQYF.